This TCR beta chain derives from a study of cytomegalovirus exposure and HLA in healthy donors (dated by TCRdb to 2016 to 2017). Study-level background: An earlier analysis of some 600 of the donors reported about 260 Gb of sequence data and roughly 120 million unique TCR beta sequences obtained from around 180 million T cells. About 280 gigabases of sequencing data and approximately 85 million unique TCR sequences were included in an early release covering about 600 HLA-typed donors. Of the approximately 400 genotyped donors, over 80% were placed in the genetic ancestry cluster associated with self-reported Caucasian donors. The study aimed to test whether signatures of past pathogen exposure could be identified by cataloging public T cell receptors. The T cell repertoires of several hundred subjects were profiled by immunosequencing and related to cytomegalovirus serostatus. In addition to the first cohort of 500 to 850 subjects, a separate validation cohort of under 150 different subjects was used. High-throughput TCR immunosequencing, statistical association of individual TCRs with disease status, and machine learning were combined to predict cytomegalovirus infection status. A later analysis re-analyzed previously published TCR beta repertoires from approximately 670 donors and added high-resolution HLA genotyping to study TCR occurrence patterns. In the later analysis, no new phenotypic data were used to find candidate immune exposures; instead, reliance was placed on TCR beta sequences and their occurrence across donors. In an earlier analysis of roughly 580 of the donors, high-throughput TCR beta sequencing was used to judge whether each TCR beta V gene segment behaved as functional or pseudogenic. Donor age, sex, ethnicity and CMV serostatus were compiled alongside the repertoire data. In a later genetic analysis, genome-wide SNP genotypes for about three fifths of the roughly 670 donors were used, and that subset was treated as a discovery cohort. Every repertoire in the discovery cohort had been generated on one and the same sequencing platform. Both class I and class II loci were covered by HLA typing, at four-digit resolution. The number of typed donors differed by locus: about 620-630 for A, B, C, DRB1 and DQB1; some 500 for DQA1; fewer than 610 for DPA1; and around 450 for DPB1. A handful of DR-DQ haplotypes were handled as single units for association and clustering because linkage in the cohort was strong. Among some 410 genotyped donors of the cohort, an average of about 240,000 unique TCR beta nucleotide sequences was sequenced per donor, of which roughly 18% were non-productive. General study outcomes and caveats: Roughly uniform sequencing depth across donors was assumed in presence/absence analyses, although this assumption may not hold. In an earlier analysis of fewer than 700 of the donors, most TCR beta V segments appeared in productive rearrangements about 87% or about 30% of the time, broadly matching IMGT annotations. The study listed 164 TCR beta chains as associated with cytomegalovirus. Seventeen rarely observed V segments, including chromosome 9 orphons, were excluded from the earlier analysis of several hundred of the donors because counts were too low. The classifier was reported to diagnose cytomegalovirus status with high specificity and sensitivity in both the original and validation cohorts. Most TCR sequences were seen in very few donors, while some public TCRs were found in many individuals. Immune exposure information for the cohort was limited to CMV serostatus. Because the 87-base-pair reads could not distinguish some IMGT-functional V segments, including TRBV6-2 and TRBV6-3, those segments were excluded. Correlated functional status among segregating V segments might be attributable to linkage disequilibrium, but an unknown experimental factor could not be ruled out. In vitro tests confirmed that a few of the cytomegalovirus-associated TCR beta chains recognize cytomegalovirus antigens. Compared with the approximately 670-donor mean, donors in an Asian-associated ancestry cluster had fewer N-insertions in productive TCRs, according to a later genetic analysis. An association between a missense DCLRE1C variant and V-gene and J-gene trimming of TCR beta chains was found in a later genetic analysis and replicated in an independent cohort. In a later analysis, the rate of TCR association differed among HLA loci, with DRB1 alleles having the most associated TCRs and HLA-C alleles having the fewest. A further reported finding was that TCR beta sequences accurately predicted the HLA-A and HLA-B alleles for most subjects in the first cohort. In a later analysis, most CMV-associated TCR beta chains were found to appear HLA-restricted, with HLA associations seemingly driven largely by CMV exposure. In this cohort, only TCR beta chains were sequenced, and detectable features were limited by the absence of alpha or paired-chain data. According to the authors, the approach could potentially be generalized to other disease states and immunological phenotypes. HLA typing was unavailable for some donors at each locus, so association tests used only the typed subset. When HLA alleles, especially DR and DQ, strongly co-occurred, attributing TCR associations to individual alleles was difficult. In a later analysis, HLA-associated TCR beta chains showed more clonal expansion and lower generation probabilities than non-associated chains that were equally common. A cluster of highly shared sequence variants was judged likely to be a technical artifact of the sequencing pipeline. According to a later analysis, parvovirus B19, influenza, CMV and Epstein-Barr virus appeared linked to several top co-occurrence clusters. Specific HLA alleles were associated with some 15,000 TCR beta sequences at a false discovery rate of 0.05 in a later analysis.

The library came from the immunoSEQ multiplex PCR assay. For the multiplex PCR, a mixture combining 60 forward primers for TCR Vbeta segments and 13 reverse primers for TCR Jbeta segments was used. A multiplex PCR assay on genomic DNA amplified the CDR3 region of rearranged TCR beta genes. The Illumina HiSeq System was used to sequence the amplified TCR beta libraries as 87-base-pair reads. As for the authors' bioinformatics: A later analysis counted some 80 million unique TCR beta chains across the 640 or so repertoires, and some 11 million of these chains were shared by at least two donors. A nearest-neighbor algorithm error-corrected the raw reads and collapsed the reads into unique sequences, merging closely related sequences to remove PCR and sequencing errors. CDR3 sequences were aligned to IMGT reference sequences to assign V, D and J gene segments. Each retained sequence needed at least a six-nucleotide match to both a V gene segment and a J gene segment. A rearrangement counted as productive if the CDR3 had no stop codons and remained in frame with V and J, and every other rearrangement counted as non-productive. CDR3 was defined by IMGT convention, running from the second conserved V-encoded cysteine to the conserved J-encoded phenylalanine. The earlier analysis of 587 of the donors excluded any sequence lacking an unambiguous match to a single V gene segment. An earlier analysis of 587 of the donors classified V segments as functional when productive rearrangements were above 56.7% and as segregating when the standard deviation between donors was above 5%. A statistical classification framework was built for diagnosing cytomegalovirus status from the catalog of TCR beta chain sequences. V and J gene assignment, in a later analysis, came from comparing TCR nucleotide sequences with IMGT/GENE-DB human TR gene sequences. The TCRdist pipeline was used in a later analysis to assign CDR3 sequences and most-parsimonious VDJ recombination scenarios. In a later analysis, each TCR beta chain was defined by its CDR3 amino acid sequence together with its V-gene family, and reads without a unique V-gene family were excluded. As a way to deal with suspected cross-contamination and a sequencing artifact, a later analysis dropped roughly 620 nucleotide sequences that were highly shared and had low generation probability. In a later analysis, a clonal expansion index for each public chain was calculated from normalized within-repertoire ranks of inferred template counts. Generation probabilities in a later analysis came from a VDJ recombination model fitted to out-of-frame rearrangements, and those results were checked against IGoR. In a later analysis, TCR-TCR, TCR-HLA and TCR-CMV co-occurrence was scored with hypergeometric tests, and a repertoire-size bias correction was applied to TCR pairs. In a later analysis, false discovery rates were estimated by permuting HLA or CMV assignments 20 times. A later analysis grouped co-occurring TCRs with DBSCAN, adding TCRdist sequence similarity when clustering within HLA-allele-positive subsets. Repertoires with fewer than 30,000 or more than 120,000 public chains were left out of co-occurrence clustering, as were about five repertoires with anomalous nucleotide sharing. TCRdb stores this immuneACCESS table with in-frame sequences only. Part of the clones is absent; in the studies checked, under half of the shortfall reflects unresolved V genes, and no reason is known for the rest. That table furnishes V, J and clone size, whereas the DNA furnished D and trimming. The table for this sample lists over 120,000 clones; approximately 82% of them were counted only once. The ten biggest clones cover approximately 1.5% of the sample.

As for this clone: The clone's antigen remains unknown. No base quality information exists; no much larger clone differs at one position.

The cohort was made up of hundreds of healthy bone marrow donors. Cohort members were all nominally healthy when sampled, although unrecorded immune exposures were likely present. The donor tested CMV seropositive and was one of the 289 seropositive cohort members. A peripheral blood sample was provided by each donor, and peripheral blood mononuclear cells were used for TCR beta sequencing. Genomic DNA was extracted from the blood cell samples with the Qiagen DNeasy Blood Extraction Kit. For this chain, trimming is 3 bases at the V end and 6 bases at the J end, and the number of junction bases without a gene match is 9. The CDR3 runs 16 amino acids, cysteine and phenylalanine included. Just the 48-base CDR3 DNA is kept, in frame starting at base 1. Based on the germline V gene, the CDR1 and CDR2 sequences are SGDLS and YYNGEE.

This receptor was obtained from a man aged 25-45 years in good health and CMV-seropositive. Input material: PBMCs. Recombination connected TRBV9 to TRBJ2-1, with 10 bases matching TRBD1. The DNA sequence is as follows: TGTGCCAGCAGCGACTCCGGGACAGGGGTAGGCAATGAGCAGTTCTTC. The translation is CASSDSGTGVGNEQFF.